This TCR beta chain was recovered during a study of metastatic and nonmetastatic thyroid tumors. Background on the study: From malignant and benign thyroid patients, repertoires in blood and in tumor or nodule tissue were compared. Overall study results and limits: For both blood and tumor, malignant thyroid tumors reportedly showed significantly higher TCR beta diversity than benign nodules did.

In the study's own analysis: In papillary thyroid cancer, a distant-metastasis classifier was built using CDR3 differences across clinicopathological groups. TCRdb redid the clone calls on the PCR reads using MiXCR. Clone size and V and J calls follow TCRdb, not the original study. Of tens of thousands of clones in the sample, more than 20% were seen once. This clone has at least ten counts. The target antigen is unknown. None of the patients had undergone any treatment ahead of thyroid surgery. The germline gives CDR1 LNHDA, CDR2 SQIVND (reference sequence). The CDR3 contains 12 residues. V gave up 4 bases and J gave up 5 bases, with 6 bases separating them.

The source material was blood. The origin of this receptor is a female donor with papillary thyroid cancer or a benign thyroid nodule (not recorded which). Some clones in this sample may be carry-over from other donors' samples. The chain links TRBV19 to TRBJ1-3; D call uncertain. CDR3 coding DNA: TGTGCCAGTAGTACCCAGAGAAACACCATATATTTT. It codes for CASSTQRNTIYF.